A single T cell receptor (beta chain) is shown here with its context. The antigen is undetermined. The source of the sample is a study of OX40 agonist ivuxolimab in advanced cancers. Overall study results and limits: Patients with a partial response at 0.1-3.0 mg/kg had among the lowest clonal expansion.

The CDR3 is 15 amino acids. Germline CDR1 reads SGHTA; CDR2 reads FQGNSA. Trimming took 5 bases from V and 3 from J; bases not matched to a gene: 10. Assay used: immunoSEQ multiplex PCR; TCRdb lists only in-frame clones, some missing. The data show about 59,000 clones, roughly nine tenths seen once. The sequence was obtained from an adult with an advanced solid tumor such as melanoma, head and neck, liver or kidney cancer. The sample was CD4+ or CD8+ T cells sorted from blood, taken in a trial of the OX40 agonist ivuxolimab. V usage is TRBV7-2 and J usage is TRBJ2-7; TRBD2 aligns across 7 bases. The CDR3 loop reads CASSRWSSGFYEQYF. The CDR3 DNA sequence: TGTGCCAGCAGCCGTTGGTCTAGCGGCTTCTACGAGCAGTACTTC.